The 14 T cell receptor beta chains listed next were all sequenced from one sample in a study of T-cell memory formation after mild COVID-19. TCRdb fed the 5' RACE reads into MiXCR, producing one record per CDR3 protein. The profile shows more than 100,000 distinct CDR3 sequences, about 6.5% of them singletons. The material sequenced was PBMCs or a T cell subset sorted from them (not recorded which). The receptors derive from an adult woman who had mild COVID-19 (a few samples of this study predate the infection). Cell type and time point are not known.

The chain employs TRBV12-3 or TRBV12-4 and TRBJ2-1, with unresolved D. The CDR3 consists of 13 residues. Trimming removed 8 bases from V and 6 bases from J, with 14 bases in between. The CDR3 DNA sequence: TGTGCCAGCGGTACCCCGGCCGGCAATGAGCAGTTCTTC. Its protein product is CASGTPAGNEQFF.

This clonotype appeared many times. V is TRBV5-1 and J is TRBJ2-1; D perhaps matches TRBD2 (5 bases). Trimming cost V 4 bases and J 4 bases, with 15 bases left between them. The CDR3 length is 15 residues. Germline V gene lookup returns CDR1 SGHRS and CDR2 YFSETQ. CDR3 nucleotide sequence: TGCGCCAGCAGCCCCCGTGGCGGGTCGTACAATGAGCAGTTCTTC. Translation: CASSPRGGSYNEQFF.

This clonotype came up a few times. The chain links TRBV5-1 to TRBJ2-7; 9 nucleotides align to TRBD1. Germline CDR1 SGHRS, CDR2 YFSETQ. The CDR3 is made up of 15 amino acids. V shed 5 bases, J shed 3 bases, and the junction held 9 bases outside the gene matches. CDR3 DNA: TGCGCCAGCAGACCTAACAGGGGGCAGTTCTACGAGCAGTACTTC. Its protein product is CASRPNRGQFYEQYF.

V gene TRBV3-1 combines with J gene TRBJ1-1; 9 positions match TRBD1. The junction had 6 bases not matched to a gene; V was cut back by 4 bases and J by 3 bases. CDR3 length: 15 amino acids. Germline CDR1 LGHDT, CDR2 YNNKEL (reference sequence). The CDR3 spells CASSPGTGWDTEAFF. The DNA of the CDR3 is TGTGCCAGCAGCCCCGGGACAGGGTGGGACACTGAAGCTTTCTTT.

This clonotype was observed a handful of times. The V gene is TRBV5-1, the J gene TRBJ1-5; tentatively, D is TRBD1 (5 bases). The CDR3 spans 17 residues. V gave up 0 bases and J gave up 3 bases, with 16 bases separating them. The germline gives CDR1 SGHRS, CDR2 YFSETQ. The CDR3 protein is CASSLVDGAPHNQPQHF. CDR3 sequence (DNA): TGCGCCAGCAGCTTGGTCGATGGGGCGCCCCACAATCAGCCCCAGCATTTT.

This clonotype appeared many times. This rearrangement joins TRBV4-2 to TRBJ2-2, with D unclear. The CDR3 is made up of 15 amino acids. The germline V and J ends were trimmed by 4 bases and 0 bases, with 9 bases remaining between them. CDR1 and CDR2 from the germline V gene are LGHNA and YNFKEQ. Written as DNA, the CDR3 is TGTGCCAGCAGCCCCAGTTCCGCGAACACCGGGGAGCTGTTTTTT. Amino acids: CASSPSSANTGELFF.

V usage is TRBV20-1 and J usage is TRBJ2-1; maybe TRBD2 (6 bases). Germline CDR1 reads DFQATT; CDR2 reads SNEGSKA (reference sequence). The V gene lost 4 bases and the J gene lost 6 bases, with 19 bases spanning the gap. The CDR3 contains 15 residues. DNA of the CDR3: TGCAGTGCTACGTCTCTAGCGTTCTCCGTCAATGAGCAGTTCTTC. Amino acids: CSATSLAFSVNEQFF.

This chain links TRBV4-2 with TRBJ2-7; D call uncertain. The length of the CDR3 is 16 residues. Germline V CDR1 and CDR2: LGHNA, YNFKEQ. The V end was cut by 0 bases, the J end by 3 bases, with 15 bases between. In nucleotides, the CDR3 is TGTGCCAGCAGCCAAGAGGCGGTCGCGAGCTACTACGAGCAGTACTTC. It translates to CASSQEAVASYYEQYF.

This clonotype has at least ten counts. The V and J genes are TRBV4-3 and TRBJ2-1; 12 nucleotides line up with TRBD2. The CDR3 is made up of 18 amino acids. Germline V lookup: CDR1 LGHNA, CDR2 YSLEER. V lost 1 base and J lost 0; bases outside the gene matches: 4. The CDR3 bases are TGCGCCAGCAGCCAAGGGACTAGCGGGATTCGCTCCTACAATGAGCAGTTCTTC. This gives the protein CASSQGTSGIRSYNEQFF.

The table lists this clonotype with a few counts. J is TRBJ2-2 and V is TRBV6-5, with 9 positions matching TRBD1. Trimming cost V 2 bases and J 1 base; bases outside gene matches: 2. CDR3 length: 16 residues. Germline V gives CDR1 MNHEY, CDR2 SVGAGI. CDR3 nucleotides: TGTGCCAGCAGTTACGGGGACAGGGTGAACACCGGGGAGCTGTTTTTT. Protein product: CASSYGDRVNTGELFF.

There are many counts of this clonotype. This CDR3 is CASSSLKSGANVLTF. The CDR3 nucleotides read TGTGCCAGCAGTTCGCTAAAGTCTGGGGCCAACGTCCTGACTTTC. The chain carries TRBV12-3 or TRBV12-4 and TRBJ2-6; D gene ambiguous. V shed 4 bases and J shed 1 base, with 8 bases lying between them. The CDR3 contains 15 residues.

This clonotype was detected only a few times. The chain uses TRBV2 and TRBJ2-7; no clear D gene. The CDR3 contains 15 residues. Trimming left V 6 bases short and J 5 bases short, with 20 bases between. Germline V gene data show CDR1 as SNHLY and CDR2 as FYNNEI. The CDR3 DNA is TGTGCCAGCAGCCAGTATTCTCCCAACGCCGACGAGCAGTACTTC. Protein sequence: CASSQYSPNADEQYF.

This sequence joins TRBV5-5 and TRBJ2-5; the match to TRBD1 covers 7 bases. This CDR3 has 14 amino acids. V gave up 4 bases and J gave up 5 bases; unmatched junction bases: 8. The germline V gene encodes CDR1 SGHKS and CDR2 YYEKEE (reference sequence). CDR3 amino acids: CASSLTGYEETQYF. CDR3 sequence (DNA): TGTGCCAGCAGCCTGACAGGGTACGAGGAGACCCAGTACTTC.

The chain is built from TRBV5-1 and TRBJ2-3; maybe TRBD1 (5 bases). Germline V lookup: CDR1 SGHRS, CDR2 YFSETQ. Trimming left V 1 base short and J 0 bases short, with 12 bases between. The CDR3 contains 16 residues. The CDR3 DNA follows: TGCGCCAGCAGCTTGTTGCAGGGAAAGAGCACAGATACGCAGTATTTT. Protein: CASSLLQGKSTDTQYF.